Below are 14 T cell receptor beta chains sequenced from a single sample in a study of response to subunit inactivated influenza vaccine. TCRdb independently ran MiXCR on the RT-PCR reads; one entry per CDR3 protein. The sample lists about half a million distinct CDR3 sequences; roughly 27% were seen once. The specimen comprised CD4+ T cells sorted from PBMCs, sampled more than 4 days after vaccination. All receptors derive from a man aged 50 to 60 who received an inactivated influenza vaccine.

The V call is TRBV3-1, the J call TRBJ2-5; D is uncertain. Germline V gene sequence: CDR1 LGHDT, CDR2 YNNKEL (reference sequence). This CDR3 comprises 13 residues. V was clipped by 2 bases and J by 2 bases, with 6 bases between them. Here the CDR3 DNA reads TGTGCCAGCAGCCAACTTTTTCAAGAGACCCAGTACTTC. It translates to CASSQLFQETQYF.

J is TRBJ2-1 and V is TRBV7-2; D uncertain. Deletions cut 1 base from V and 9 bases from J, with 10 bases between. This CDR3 spans 13 amino acids. Germline CDR1 is SGHTA and CDR2 is FQGNSA. CDR3 protein: CASSLGGRSEQFF. DNA of the CDR3: TGTGCCAGCAGCTTAGGGGGTCGGAGTGAGCAGTTCTTC.

The CDR3 spells CASSLSRTYEQYF. The CDR3 DNA follows: TGTGCCAGCAGCTTATCCCGAACCTACGAGCAGTACTTC. This sequence joins TRBV7-2 and TRBJ2-7; no clear D gene. The V gene's germline CDR1 is SGHTA and CDR2 FQGNSA. The CDR3 spans 13 residues. Deletions cut 2 bases from V and 2 bases from J, with 7 bases between.

V gene TRBV5-1 combines with J gene TRBJ2-2; 13 bases map to TRBD2. The germline CDR1 and CDR2 sequences are SGHRS and YFSETQ. The V and J ends lost 3 bases and 3 bases, in that order; junction bases with no gene match: 17. The CDR3 loop spans 21 amino acids. The CDR3 DNA follows: TGCGCCAGCAGCTCGGGACTAGCGGGGTCCCAAGGGGCAATCTACACCGGGGAGCTGTTTTTT. It yields the protein CASSSGLAGSQGAIYTGELFF.

In this sample, this clonotype turned up a few times. The chain links TRBV12-3 or TRBV12-4 to TRBJ2-1, with TRBD2 identical over 14 bases. This CDR3 is built from 14 residues. The V and J ends lost 6 bases and 9 bases, in that order; junction bases with no gene match: 4. This chain's CDR3 is CASSGTSGRFEQFF. As DNA, the CDR3 is TGTGCCAGCAGCGGGACTAGCGGGAGATTTGAGCAGTTCTTC.

The chain joins TRBV12-3 or TRBV12-4 to TRBJ1-1, with D unresolved. The CDR3 loop spans 14 amino acids. V shed 5 bases and J shed 5 bases, with 15 bases lying between them. In DNA, the CDR3 is TGTGCCAGCAGTATAGGACTTCGTATGACTGAAGCTTTCTTT. Its translation: CASSIGLRMTEAFF.

This clonotype has only a few counts. The chain carries TRBV12-3 or TRBV12-4 and TRBJ1-6; D is unclear. CDR3 length: 13 residues. Trimming shortened V by 4 bases and J by 14 bases, and 15 bases separated the two germline ends. CDR3 nucleotides: TGTGCCAGCAGTTCGGGGAGTCTCGCGGCCCTCCACTTT. It codes for CASSSGSLAALHF.

This clonotype was recorded many times. The chain joins TRBV5-5 to TRBJ2-5; weak D call: TRBD2 (6 bases). CDR1 is SGHKS, CDR2 YYEKEE, per germline (reference sequence). CDR3 length: 15 amino acids. Trimming shortened V by 1 base and J by 2 bases, and 12 bases separated the two germline ends. CDR3 bases: TGTGCCAGCAGCTTGCCGGGAGCCGGGCAAGAGACCCAGTACTTC. This encodes CASSLPGAGQETQYF. The full variable domain, with the rest looked up from reference TRBV5-5 and TRBJ2-5, is DAGVTQSPTHLIKTRGQQVTLRCSPISGHKSVSWYQQVLGQGPQFIFQYYEKEERGRGNFPDRFSARQFPNYSSELNVNALLLGDSALYLCASSLPGAGQETQYFGPGTRLLVL.

The chain recombines TRBV7-9 with TRBJ1-1; D may be TRBD1 (6 bases). Germline CDR1 is SEHNR and CDR2 is FQNEAQ (reference sequence). The CDR3 length is 15 residues. Trimming took off 5 bases at V and 4 bases at J, with 17 bases between the two ends. CDR3 sequence: CASSPREGGSTEAFF. The CDR3 nucleotides read TGTGCCAGCAGCCCCCGTGAGGGGGGGAGCACTGAAGCTTTCTTT.

In this sample, this clonotype turned up a few times. The CDR3 sequence: CASTTTGGEQFF. DNA for the CDR3: TGTGCCAGCACCACAACCGGGGGTGAGCAGTTCTTC. This chain links TRBV6-6 with TRBJ2-1, with D possibly being TRBD2 (6 bases). The CDR3 covers 12 residues. Germline loops: CDR1 MNHNY, CDR2 SVGAGI (reference sequence). The germline V and J ends were trimmed by 7 bases and 9 bases, with 13 bases remaining between them.

This clonotype has more than one count but fewer than ten. This sequence joins TRBV12-3 or TRBV12-4 and TRBJ2-1; TRBD1 might be the D (5 bases). V was cut by 3 bases and J by 10 bases, with 10 bases left in between. The CDR3 contains 12 residues. CDR3 bases: TGTGCCAGCAGTTTTGTGGGGCCCGAGCAGTTCTTC. It codes for CASSFVGPEQFF.

The chain recombines TRBV6-2 or TRBV6-3 with TRBJ2-2, with D maybe TRBD2 (6 bases). Per germline, CDR1 MNHEY and CDR2 SVGEGT. Between the trimmed V and J ends, which lost 8 bases and 1 base, there was a span of 8 bases. This CDR3 comprises 13 residues. CDR3 bases: TGTGCCAGCCGTAGCGGGAACACCGGGGAGCTGTTTTTT. Its translation is CASRSGNTGELFF.

In its sample, this clonotype was seen a few times. The gene calls are TRBV5-6 and TRBJ2-7, with 9 bases aligning to TRBD2. This CDR3 has 15 amino acids. Germline-derived CDR1 and CDR2 are SGHDT and YYEEEE. V shed 4 bases, J shed 2 bases, and the junction held 7 bases outside the gene matches. CDR3 in DNA: TGTGCCAGCAGCGTGGGACTAGCTGTTACCTACGAGCAGTACTTC. Translating gives CASSVGLAVTYEQYF.

This chain uses TRBV5-1 with TRBJ1-2; no firm D call. Trimming cost V 3 bases and J 8 bases, with 14 bases left between them. The germline CDR1 and CDR2 sequences are SGHRS and YFSETQ. The CDR3 spans 13 residues. This CDR3 is CASSSSQAGGYTF. DNA for the CDR3: TGCGCCAGCAGCTCCTCGCAGGCGGGCGGCTACACCTTC.